This is a list of T cell receptor beta chains from one sample in a study of T cells in Graves' hyperthyroidism and ophthalmopathy. TCRdb independently ran MiXCR on the multiplex PCR reads; one entry per CDR3 protein. The sample yields under 450,000 distinct CDR3 sequences, roughly 17% seen once. The specimen sequenced was blood. These receptors were collected from a young woman with Graves' hyperthyroidism that later progressed to Graves' ophthalmopathy. Each CDR3 is given with its conserved first and last residue. The order of the fields is J gene, D gene, clone size, V gene, CDR3 DNA, CDR3 protein. A D gene is named only where the DNA matches it firmly. Only part of the rows carry a size: once, few, many, or a class if the clone is expanded.

j_call: TRBJ2-1; d_call: TRBD2; clone_size: many; v_call: TRBV28; cdr3_nt: TGTGCCAGCAGTCGTAGCGGGATTAGCTCCTACAATGAGCAGTTCTTC; cdr3_aa: CASSRSGISSYNEQFF
j_call: TRBJ2-1; d_call: TRBD1; clone_size: .; v_call: TRBV19; cdr3_nt: TGTGCCAGTAGCGCACCAACAGGGGTTGAGCAGTTCTTC; cdr3_aa: CASSAPTGVEQFF
j_call: TRBJ2-7; d_call: TRBD2; clone_size: many; v_call: TRBV28; cdr3_nt: TGTGCCAGCAGTTTCACGGCGGGAGGGCCAGACGAGCAGTACTTC; cdr3_aa: CASSFTAGGPDEQYF
j_call: TRBJ1-1; d_call: .; clone_size: few; v_call: TRBV28; cdr3_nt: TGTGCCAGCCTCTTTTCCACTGAAGCTTTCTTT; cdr3_aa: CASLFSTEAFF
j_call: TRBJ1-1; d_call: .; clone_size: few; v_call: TRBV24-1; cdr3_nt: TGTGCCACCAGCAGGACAGCAGGCACTGAAGCTTTCTTT; cdr3_aa: CATSRTAGTEAFF
j_call: TRBJ2-1; d_call: TRBD2; clone_size: many; v_call: TRBV14; cdr3_nt: TGTGCCAGCAGACAATCCCCCGGACTAGCGGGATCAGGTTTGGAGCAGTTCTTC; cdr3_aa: CASRQSPGLAGSGLEQFF
j_call: TRBJ1-6; d_call: TRBD1; clone_size: many; v_call: TRBV12-3/TRBV12-4; cdr3_nt: TGTGCCAGCAGTTCAATTTGGGGGACAGGAGTTAATTCACCCCTCCACTTT; cdr3_aa: CASSSIWGTGVNSPLHF
j_call: TRBJ2-7; d_call: .; clone_size: many; v_call: TRBV28; cdr3_nt: TGTGCCAGCAGTTGGGTAGCCAGCAATTCCTACGAGCAGTACTTC; cdr3_aa: CASSWVASNSYEQYF
j_call: TRBJ1-5; d_call: .; clone_size: many; v_call: TRBV7-9; cdr3_nt: TGTGCCAGCAGTCCGGACGGCATGGGTCAGCCCCAGCATTTT; cdr3_aa: CASSPDGMGQPQHF
j_call: TRBJ2-1; d_call: TRBD1; clone_size: many; v_call: TRBV28; cdr3_nt: TGTGCCAGCAGTTCCCCCGGGACAGGGACGTCTGAGCAGTTCTTC; cdr3_aa: CASSSPGTGTSEQFF
j_call: TRBJ2-7; d_call: .; clone_size: many; v_call: TRBV12-3/TRBV12-4; cdr3_nt: TGTGCCAGCGCCTTGGCGGGGAGCTCCTACGAGCAGTACTTC; cdr3_aa: CASALAGSSYEQYF
j_call: TRBJ1-1; d_call: .; clone_size: .; v_call: TRBV27; cdr3_nt: TGTGCCAGCAGTTCAACGGGACGCCCAAGCGTCACGGGCACTGAAGCTTTCTTT; cdr3_aa: CASSSTGRPSVTGTEAFF
j_call: TRBJ2-7; d_call: TRBD1; clone_size: few; v_call: TRBV27; cdr3_nt: TGTGCCAGCAACCCTGCGCCCAACAGGGGATCCTACGAGCAGTACTTC; cdr3_aa: CASNPAPNRGSYEQYF
j_call: TRBJ2-7; d_call: .; clone_size: many; v_call: TRBV7-9; cdr3_nt: TGTGCCAGCAGCGCGGGGTCGTGGGACGGCAGATACGAGCAGTACTTC; cdr3_aa: CASSAGSWDGRYEQYF
j_call: TRBJ1-1; d_call: TRBD1; clone_size: many; v_call: TRBV28; cdr3_nt: TGTGCCGCCCGGACAGGGGTGAACACTGAAGCTTTCTTT; cdr3_aa: CAARTGVNTEAFF
j_call: TRBJ1-6; d_call: TRBD1; clone_size: few; v_call: TRBV4-1; cdr3_nt: TGCGCCAGCAGCCAAAACCGGGACAGTTATAATTCACCCCTCCACTTT; cdr3_aa: CASSQNRDSYNSPLHF
j_call: TRBJ2-7; d_call: TRBD1; clone_size: many; v_call: TRBV28; cdr3_nt: TGTGCCAGCAGAATGGGGACAACGACAGGGTTCGAGCAGTACTTC; cdr3_aa: CASRMGTTTGFEQYF
j_call: TRBJ2-5; d_call: TRBD1; clone_size: few; v_call: TRBV9; cdr3_nt: TGTGCCAGCAGCGGAGGGGGCGCGGGGACCCAGTACTTC; cdr3_aa: CASSGGGAGTQYF
j_call: TRBJ2-3; d_call: .; clone_size: many; v_call: TRBV27; cdr3_nt: TGTGCCAGCAGTTTATCATCCGGGGCCACCGACAAAGATACGCAGTATTTT; cdr3_aa: CASSLSSGATDKDTQYF
j_call: TRBJ2-7; d_call: TRBD2; clone_size: .; v_call: TRBV12-3/TRBV12-4; cdr3_nt: TGTGCCAGCAGTCCCCTAGCGGGCCGATACTACGAGCAGTACTTC; cdr3_aa: CASSPLAGRYYEQYF
j_call: TRBJ2-2; d_call: TRBD1; clone_size: few; v_call: TRBV29-1; cdr3_nt: TGCAGCGGACAGGGGGACACCGGGGAGCTGTTTTTT; cdr3_aa: CSGQGDTGELFF
j_call: TRBJ2-1; d_call: TRBD2; clone_size: many; v_call: TRBV11-2; cdr3_nt: TGTGCCAGCAGCTTGGTGAGCGGGAGCTACAATGAGCAGTTCTTC; cdr3_aa: CASSLVSGSYNEQFF
j_call: TRBJ2-7; d_call: .; clone_size: many; v_call: TRBV7-9; cdr3_nt: TGTGCCAGCAGCTACGGACGCACGATCTACGAGCAGTACTTC; cdr3_aa: CASSYGRTIYEQYF
j_call: TRBJ1-1; d_call: .; clone_size: few; v_call: TRBV29-1; cdr3_nt: TGCAGCTCCATAACACAGGGGAACACTGAAGCTTTCTTT; cdr3_aa: CSSITQGNTEAFF
j_call: TRBJ1-6; d_call: .; clone_size: many; v_call: TRBV5-8; cdr3_nt: TGTGCCAGCACCATGGGACCGGATAATTCACCCCTCCACTTT; cdr3_aa: CASTMGPDNSPLHF
j_call: TRBJ1-1; d_call: .; clone_size: few; v_call: TRBV7-9; cdr3_nt: TGTGCCAGCAGCTTAGCGGGTGCGCGGGCTTTCTTT; cdr3_aa: CASSLAGARAFF
j_call: TRBJ2-7; d_call: TRBD1; clone_size: .; v_call: TRBV6-2/TRBV6-3; cdr3_nt: TGTGCCAGCAGACGACCCGTCGACAGGGAGAGTTCCTACGAGCAGTACTTC; cdr3_aa: CASRRPVDRESSYEQYF
j_call: TRBJ2-7; d_call: TRBD1; clone_size: once; v_call: TRBV18; cdr3_nt: TGTGCCAGCTCACGGACAGGGCAACATTCCTACGAGCAGTACTTC; cdr3_aa: CASSRTGQHSYEQYF
j_call: TRBJ1-5; d_call: TRBD1; clone_size: .; v_call: TRBV7-8; cdr3_nt: TGTGCCAGCAGCGGTCGGACAGGACAGCCCCAGCATTTT; cdr3_aa: CASSGRTGQPQHF
j_call: TRBJ2-7; d_call: .; clone_size: many; v_call: TRBV30; cdr3_nt: TGTGCCTGGAGTTTATCGGTAGAGCAGTACTTC; cdr3_aa: CAWSLSVEQYF
j_call: TRBJ2-3; d_call: TRBD2; clone_size: few; v_call: TRBV15; cdr3_nt: TGTGCCACCAGGACTAGCGGGGGGTACAGCACAGATACGCAGTATTTT; cdr3_aa: CATRTSGGYSTDTQYF
j_call: TRBJ2-3; d_call: .; clone_size: many; v_call: TRBV28; cdr3_nt: TGTGCCAGCGGGGTACCGGATGGGGGACCAGATACGCAGTATTTT; cdr3_aa: CASGVPDGGPDTQYF
j_call: TRBJ2-2; d_call: .; clone_size: few; v_call: TRBV5-4; cdr3_nt: TGTGCCAGCAGCTCCTTAGTTAGCGGGAACACCGGGGAGCTGTTTTTT; cdr3_aa: CASSSLVSGNTGELFF
j_call: TRBJ2-5; d_call: TRBD2; clone_size: many; v_call: TRBV30; cdr3_nt: TGTGCCTGGAGGGGGGCGGGGGGCCAAGAGACCCAGTACTTC; cdr3_aa: CAWRGAGGQETQYF
j_call: TRBJ2-5; d_call: TRBD1; clone_size: few; v_call: TRBV28; cdr3_nt: TGTGCCAGCAGTCTGGGACAGGGGGCGCGGGAGACCCAGTACTTC; cdr3_aa: CASSLGQGARETQYF